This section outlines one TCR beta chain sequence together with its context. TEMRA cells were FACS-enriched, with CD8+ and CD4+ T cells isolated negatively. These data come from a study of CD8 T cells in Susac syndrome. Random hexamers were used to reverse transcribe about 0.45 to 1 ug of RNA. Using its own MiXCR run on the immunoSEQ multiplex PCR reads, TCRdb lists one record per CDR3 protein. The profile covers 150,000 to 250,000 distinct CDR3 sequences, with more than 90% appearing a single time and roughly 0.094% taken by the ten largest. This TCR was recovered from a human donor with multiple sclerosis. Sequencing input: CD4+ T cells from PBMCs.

This CDR3 is CSVVNAGGKNTEAFF. Written as DNA, the CDR3 is TGCAGCGTTGTAAATGCGGGGGGGAAGAACACTGAAGCTTTCTTT. The rearrangement links TRBV29-1 to TRBJ1-1, with a tentative D call TRBD1 (5 bases). Germline V CDR1 and CDR2: SQVTM, ANQGSEA. Trimming removed 4 bases from V and 1 base from J, with 16 bases in between. The CDR3 covers 15 residues.